The 22 T cell receptor beta chains given below trace back to one sample, sequenced in a study of blood T cells in healthy people across ages. A second PCR, run for roughly 7 to 11 cycles, used a sample-barcoded 5' primer plus a J-beta primer mix. Each CDR3 protein is one row after TCRdb ran MiXCR on the 5' RACE reads. In the table there are around 1,900,000 distinct CDR3 sequences, roughly two fifths of which are singletons. The sequenced sample was blood. The receptors were sampled from a human donor in good health.

This chain uses TRBV5-5 with TRBJ1-2; D might be TRBD1 (5 bases). This CDR3 is 13 amino acids long. Per germline, CDR1 SGHKS and CDR2 YYEKEE (reference sequence). V was pared by 3 bases and J by 6 bases, with 12 bases between. The CDR3 here is CASSWGTDDGYTF. CDR3 DNA: TGTGCCAGCAGCTGGGGGACTGATGATGGCTACACCTTC.

The sample holds a few counts of this clonotype. The V gene is TRBV4-1, the J gene TRBJ2-7; no firm D call. The V gene's germline CDR1 is MGHRA and CDR2 YSYEKL. This CDR3 has 14 residues. V was clipped by 0 bases and J by 4 bases, with 10 bases between them. The DNA of the CDR3 is TGCGCCAGCAGCCAAGAGGCTTCCGTTTACGAGCAGTACTTC. It translates to CASSQEASVYEQYF.

This clonotype was found a few times. The chain carries TRBV29-1 and TRBJ1-1; a possible D gene is TRBD1 (5 bases). V dropped 4 bases and J dropped 1 base, with 13 bases sitting between them. CDR3 length: 14 amino acids. Germline CDR1 is SQVTM and CDR2 is ANQGSEA. CDR3 in DNA: TGCAGCGTTGCACCGGGGGATCCGAACACTGAAGCTTTCTTT. Its translation: CSVAPGDPNTEAFF.

A single count supports this clonotype. V gene TRBV20-1 combines with J gene TRBJ2-7; D gene ambiguous. Trimming left V 0 bases short and J 4 bases short, with 19 bases between. Germline CDR1 and CDR2: DFQATT and SNEGSKA (reference sequence). The CDR3 is made up of 16 amino acids. CDR3 nucleotide sequence: TGCAGTGCTAGAGATCAGATGGGGAAGGGTCTGTACGAGCAGTACTTC. This translates into CSARDQMGKGLYEQYF.

With regard to this clonotype: At one of its ends the junction is not consistent with the germline gene, which may arise from a read error. V usage is TRBV4-1 and J usage is TRBJ1-2, with D possibly TRBD1 on 5 matching bases. The CDR3 sequence is 15 residues long. Per germline, CDR1 MGHRA and CDR2 YSYEKL. CDR3 in DNA: TGCGCCAGCAGCCCCCAGGGCACGGGCTCCTTTGGCTACACCTTT. It yields the protein CASSPQGTGSFGYTF.

This clonotype was detected only a few times. The gene calls are TRBV29-1 and TRBJ2-1, with 9 bases lining up with TRBD1. V trimming: 6 bases; J trimming: 6 bases; junction bases outside the gene matches: 9. CDR3 length: 14 residues. CDR1 and CDR2 (germline): SQVTM, ANQGSEA. CDR3 DNA sequence: TGCAGCGTCGGGACAGGGCGAACGGGCAATGAGCAGTTCTTC. It is translated as CSVGTGRTGNEQFF.

The chain links TRBV6-2 or TRBV6-3 to TRBJ1-6; TRBD1 matches at 10 bases. This CDR3 comprises 16 residues. CDR1 and CDR2 from the germline V gene are MNHEY and SVGEGT. After removal of 7 bases from V and 7 bases from J, the junction contained 10 bases not matched to a gene. The CDR3 spells CASTKGTGVPNSPLHF. CDR3 nucleotides: TGTGCCAGCACTAAAGGGACAGGGGTGCCGAATTCACCCCTCCACTTT.

CDR3: CASSLADRRGETQYF. The DNA for the CDR3 is TGCGCCAGCAGCTTGGCTGACAGGAGGGGGGAGACCCAGTACTTC. The chain couples TRBV5-1 to TRBJ2-5; D is perhaps TRBD1 or TRBD2 (6 bases each). V lost 0 bases to trimming and J lost 5 bases, with 14 bases between them. The germline CDR1 and CDR2 sequences are SGHRS and YFSETQ. The CDR3 sequence is 15 residues long.

This clonotype has ten or more counts. The gene calls are TRBV7-6 and TRBJ2-7; D not resolved. Trimming removed 1 base at V and 4 bases at J, with 11 bases between. The CDR3 runs 14 residues. CDR1 and CDR2 (germline): SGHVS, FNYEAQ. The CDR3 protein is CASSLEADPYEQYF. The CDR3 DNA sequence: TGTGCCAGCAGCTTAGAGGCAGACCCTTACGAGCAGTACTTC.

This clonotype has just a few counts. The chain uses TRBV7-2 and TRBJ2-7; 9 nucleotides agree with TRBD1. Per germline, CDR1 SGHTA and CDR2 FQGNSA. The CDR3 is 18 residues long. J lost 5 bases, V lost 1 base, and 15 bases had no gene match. The CDR3 bases are TGTGCCAGCAGCTTAGTGGGACAGGGCTATTCTTTTTCACACGAGCAGTACTTC. Translation gives CASSLVGQGYSFSHEQYF.

The V and J genes are TRBV5-1 and TRBJ2-3; a weak D match, TRBD2 (6 bases). With 6 bases removed from V and 2 bases from J, the gap between germline ends came to 16 bases. There are 15 residues in the CDR3. Germline V gene sequence: CDR1 SGHRS, CDR2 YFSETQ. The CDR3 spells CASTGGALTTDTQYF. The CDR3 nucleotides are TGCGCCAGCACGGGCGGGGCCTTAACCACAGATACGCAGTATTTT.

The chain combines TRBV10-3 with TRBJ2-1; 10 bases line up with TRBD2. CDR1 is ENHRY and CDR2 is SYGVKD in the germline V gene. The CDR3 is 14 residues long. V lost 9 bases, J lost 6 bases, and 8 bases stayed unmatched. The CDR3 loop reads CAISTSGVSNEQFF. The DNA for the CDR3 is TGTGCCATTTCTACTAGCGGGGTCTCCAATGAGCAGTTCTTC.

This clonotype was seen a handful of times. The genes are TRBV5-4 and TRBJ2-3; possibly TRBD2 for D (6 bases). V lost 3 bases, J lost 1 base, and 18 bases lay in between. The CDR3 loop spans 17 amino acids. CDR1 and CDR2 (germline): SGHNT, YYREEE (reference sequence). DNA for the CDR3: TGTGCCAGCAGCTCAAACTGGAGGGGTGCAGGCACAGATACGCAGTATTTT. Encoded protein: CASSSNWRGAGTDTQYF.

This clonotype was counted only a few times. This sequence joins TRBV11-2 and TRBJ2-5; TRBD2 matches at 11 bases. J was trimmed by 2 bases and V by 0 bases; bases with no gene match: 8. CDR3 length: 18 residues. In germline, CDR1 is SGHAT, CDR2 FQNNGV. CDR3 protein: CASSLEYSGGAVQETQYF. The CDR3 DNA sequence: TGTGCCAGCAGCTTAGAGTATAGCGGGGGGGCAGTTCAAGAGACCCAGTACTTC.

This clonotype was observed at least ten times. This chain links TRBV29-1 with TRBJ1-2; no clear D. Between the trimmed V and J ends, which lost 7 bases and 3 bases, there was a span of 9 bases. The CDR3 has 11 residues. Germline CDR1 and CDR2: SQVTM and ANQGSEA. The CDR3 bases are TGCAGCGGGCACGACTACTATGGCTACACCTTC. Its translation: CSGHDYYGYTF.

V gene TRBV12-3 or TRBV12-4 combines with J gene TRBJ1-4; unclear D gene. The CDR3 consists of 15 residues. V lost 0 bases and J lost 7, with 12 bases in between. The CDR3 DNA is TGTGCCAGCAGTTTAGCGTCAGGAGACGGTGAAAAACTGTTTTTT. Encoded protein: CASSLASGDGEKLFF.

The rearrangement joins TRBV24-1 to TRBJ1-2, with TRBD1 identical over 8 bases. V dropped 9 bases and J dropped 2; count of bases not matched to a gene: 4. CDR1 and CDR2 from the germline V gene are KGHDR and SFDVKD. CDR3 length: 13 residues. The CDR3 protein is CATQDRVNYGYTF. The CDR3 DNA reads as TGTGCCACCCAGGACAGGGTCAACTATGGCTACACCTTC.

The chain carries TRBV10-3 and TRBJ1-4; no clear D gene. The germline V and J ends were trimmed by 2 bases and 12 bases, with 16 bases remaining between them. The CDR3 runs to 14 residues. Germline values: CDR1 ENHRY, CDR2 SYGVKD. CDR3 sequence: CAISEQTGGRELFF. The CDR3 region has the DNA TGTGCCATCAGTGAGCAGACCGGAGGGAGGGAACTGTTTTTT.

J is TRBJ2-3 and V is TRBV5-1; a weak D match, TRBD2 (6 bases). The CDR3 covers 14 residues. Germline CDR1 SGHRS, CDR2 YFSETQ. V shed 5 bases and J shed 5 bases, with 15 bases lying between them. CDR3 loop: CASRRDSGKDTQYF. The CDR3 DNA reads as TGCGCCAGCAGAAGGGATAGCGGTAAAGATACGCAGTATTTT. Using reference TRBV5-1 and TRBJ2-3 for the parts outside the CDR3, the full variable domain is KAGVTQTPRYLIKTRGQQVTLSCSPISGHRSVSWYQQTPGQGLQFLFEYFSETQRNKGNFPGRFSGRQFSNSRSEMNVSTLELGDSALYLCASRRDSGKDTQYFGPGTRLTVL.

This clonotype was found many times. V usage is TRBV6-2 or TRBV6-3 and J usage is TRBJ2-7, with D possibly TRBD2 on 5 matching bases. Germline V gives CDR1 MNHEY, CDR2 SVGEGT. This CDR3 comprises 12 residues. V lost 7 bases to trimming and J lost 2 bases, with 9 bases between them. The CDR3 coding sequence is TGTGCCAGCACGGCTAGCCCCTACGAGCAGTACTTC. Protein sequence: CASTASPYEQYF.

The chain couples TRBV20-1 to TRBJ2-4; the D gene is possibly TRBD2 (5 bases). Trimming removed 6 bases at V and 3 bases at J, with 18 bases between. The CDR3 extends over 15 amino acids. The V gene's germline CDR1 is DFQATT and CDR2 SNEGSKA (reference sequence). CDR3 nucleotide sequence: TGCAGTGCCGTGCACGGGGATGGTGGCAAAAACATTCAGTACTTC. Protein sequence: CSAVHGDGGKNIQYF.

V gene TRBV13 combines with J gene TRBJ1-2, with D possibly being TRBD1 (5 bases). The CDR3 length is 15 residues. The V gene's germline CDR1 is PRHDT and CDR2 FYEKMQ (reference sequence). V lost 4 bases and J 10 bases, leaving 22 bases between the germline ends. The CDR3 reads CASSSEEGPYIDYTF. The CDR3, as DNA: TGTGCCAGCAGCTCCGAAGAGGGGCCCTATATCGACTACACCTTC.